This T cell receptor (beta chain) was sequenced during a study of T cell responses to AZD1222 COVID-19 vaccine. Regarding the study as a whole: Across the whole spike, CD4 TCRs peaked at regions 160-218 and 743-854. Rises in breadth and depth of Spike-specific TCRs came after two AZD1222 doses. Donors in the cohort were predominantly white British and more often female, and clonal diversity was possibly underestimated. There were repertoire samples only from the period after the peak T cell response.

The V and J ends lost 6 bases and 7 bases, in that order; junction bases with no gene match: 7. The germline CDR1 and CDR2 sequences are LNHDA and SQIVND (reference sequence). This CDR3 contains 14 residues. Repertoires were generated with immunoSEQ multiplex PCR, while TCRdb's copy carries only in-frame clones and drops some. The sample lists about 75,000 clones; more than 70% were seen once. Concerning this clone: Its antigen is not identified.

Sequences were derived from peripheral blood, sampled 28 days after the second dose of the MenACWY control vaccine. The chain is built from TRBV19 and TRBJ2-1, with 9 bases aligning to TRBD2. This sequence was found in an adult who received the MenACWY meningococcal vaccine as a control. The CDR3 here is CASSLAGGNNEQFF. The CDR3 nucleotides are TGTGCCAGTAGCCTCGCGGGGGGGAATAATGAGCAGTTCTTC.